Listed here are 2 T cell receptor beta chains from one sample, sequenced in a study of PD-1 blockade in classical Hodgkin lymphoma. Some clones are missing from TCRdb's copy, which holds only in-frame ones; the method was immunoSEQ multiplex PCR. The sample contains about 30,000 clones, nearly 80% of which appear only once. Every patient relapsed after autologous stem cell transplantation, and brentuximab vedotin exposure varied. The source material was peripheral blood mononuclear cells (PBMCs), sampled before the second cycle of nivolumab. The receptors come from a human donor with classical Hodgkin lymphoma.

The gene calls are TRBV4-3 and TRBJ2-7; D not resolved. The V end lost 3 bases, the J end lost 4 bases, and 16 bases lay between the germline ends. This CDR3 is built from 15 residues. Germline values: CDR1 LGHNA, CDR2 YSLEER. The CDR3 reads CASSQLPNPEYEQYF. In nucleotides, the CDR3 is TGCGCCAGCAGCCAGTTACCAAATCCAGAATACGAGCAGTACTTC.

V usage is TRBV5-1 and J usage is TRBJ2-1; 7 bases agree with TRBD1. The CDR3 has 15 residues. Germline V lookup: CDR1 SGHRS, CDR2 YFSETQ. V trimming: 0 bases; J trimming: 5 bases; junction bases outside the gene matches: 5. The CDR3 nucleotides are TGCGCCAGCAGCTTGGCCGGGGACAGAAACAATGAGCAGTTCTTC. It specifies CASSLAGDRNNEQFF.